This TCR beta chain originates from a study of shared clonotypes between healthy human individuals. This table comes from immunoSEQ multiplex PCR, and its TCRdb copy is limited to in-frame clones, with some not included. The sample lists roughly 2.6 million clones, approximately 94% occurring once. Germline V gene sequence: CDR1 SEHNR, CDR2 FQNEAQ (reference sequence). V was clipped by 6 bases and J by 0 bases; unmatched bases: 4. The CDR3 extends over 14 amino acids. The sequenced sample consisted of naive CD4+ T cells sorted from blood. Subset of the sample: CD45RA+ positively selected. The gene calls are TRBV7-9 and TRBJ2-7, with 8 bases lining up with TRBD1. The sequence derives from a man aged 18 to 29 in good health. The DNA for the CDR3 is TGTGCCAGCAGTCGGACAGGGAGCTCCTACGAGCAGTACTTC. Its translation: CASSRTGSSYEQYF.